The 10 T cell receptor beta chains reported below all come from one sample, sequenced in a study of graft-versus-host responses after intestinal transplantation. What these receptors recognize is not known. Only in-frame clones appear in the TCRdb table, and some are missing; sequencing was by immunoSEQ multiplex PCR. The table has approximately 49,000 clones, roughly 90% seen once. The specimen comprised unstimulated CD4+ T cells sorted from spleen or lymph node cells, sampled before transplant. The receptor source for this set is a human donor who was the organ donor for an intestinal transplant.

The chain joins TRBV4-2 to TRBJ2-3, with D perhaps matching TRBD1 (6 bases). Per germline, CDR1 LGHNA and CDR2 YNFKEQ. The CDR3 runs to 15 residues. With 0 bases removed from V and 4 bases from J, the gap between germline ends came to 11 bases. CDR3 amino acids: CASSQEGANADTQYF. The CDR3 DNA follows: TGTGCCAGCAGCCAAGAGGGGGCTAATGCAGATACGCAGTATTTT.

CDR3 coding DNA: TGTGCCAGCAGCTCCCCTATCAAGGGAGGGCACACTGAAGCTTTCTTT. Protein product: CASSSPIKGGHTEAFF. V and J are TRBV7-9 and TRBJ1-1, with D unclear. Per germline, CDR1 SEHNR and CDR2 FQNEAQ (reference sequence). Trimming shortened V by 4 bases and J by 3 bases, and 18 bases separated the two germline ends. The CDR3 has 16 amino acids.

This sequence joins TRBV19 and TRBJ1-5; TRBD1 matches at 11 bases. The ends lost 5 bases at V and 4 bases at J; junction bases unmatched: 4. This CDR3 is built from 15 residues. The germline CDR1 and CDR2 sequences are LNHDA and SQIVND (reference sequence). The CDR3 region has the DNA TGTGCCAGTAGTGGGGGACAGGGGGGGAATCAGCCCCAGCATTTT. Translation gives CASSGGQGGNQPQHF.

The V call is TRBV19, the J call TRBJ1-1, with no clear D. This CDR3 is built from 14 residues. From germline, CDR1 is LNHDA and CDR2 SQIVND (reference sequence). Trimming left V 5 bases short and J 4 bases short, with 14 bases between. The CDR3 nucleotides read TGTGCCAGTAGTGTTAAGCTAACGGGCACTGAAGCTTTCTTT. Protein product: CASSVKLTGTEAFF.

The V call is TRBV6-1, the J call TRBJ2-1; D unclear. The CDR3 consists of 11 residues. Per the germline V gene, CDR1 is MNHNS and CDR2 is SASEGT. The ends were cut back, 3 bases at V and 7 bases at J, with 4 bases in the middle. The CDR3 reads CASSDINEQFF. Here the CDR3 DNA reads TGTGCCAGCAGTGATATTAATGAGCAGTTCTTC.

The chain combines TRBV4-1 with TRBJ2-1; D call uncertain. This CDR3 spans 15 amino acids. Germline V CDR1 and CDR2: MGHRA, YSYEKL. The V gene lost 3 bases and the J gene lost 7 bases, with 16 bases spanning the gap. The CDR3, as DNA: TGCGCCAGCAGCCACGGCGACGGAAGAGGAAATGAGCAGTTCTTC. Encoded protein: CASSHGDGRGNEQFF.

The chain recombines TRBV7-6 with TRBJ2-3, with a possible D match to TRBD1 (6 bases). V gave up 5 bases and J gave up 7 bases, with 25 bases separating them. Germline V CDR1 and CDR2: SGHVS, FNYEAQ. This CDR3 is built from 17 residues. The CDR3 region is CASSPSQGLTRPYTQYF. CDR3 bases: TGTGCCAGCAGCCCTTCACAGGGTTTGACCCGGCCTTATACGCAGTATTTT.

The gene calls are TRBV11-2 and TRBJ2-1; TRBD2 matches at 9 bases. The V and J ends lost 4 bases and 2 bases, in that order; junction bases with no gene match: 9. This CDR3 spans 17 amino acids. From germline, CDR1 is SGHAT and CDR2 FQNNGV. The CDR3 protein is CASSSRMGGRAYNEQFF. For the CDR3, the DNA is TGTGCCAGCAGCTCTCGAATGGGCGGGAGGGCCTACAATGAGCAGTTCTTC.

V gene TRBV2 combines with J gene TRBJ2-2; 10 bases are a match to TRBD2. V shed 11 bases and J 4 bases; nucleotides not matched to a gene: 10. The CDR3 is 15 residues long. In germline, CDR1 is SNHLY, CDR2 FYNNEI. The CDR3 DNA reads TGTGCCGGAGCAGTTCTAGCGGGAGTCACCGGGGAGCTGTTTTTT. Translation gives CAGAVLAGVTGELFF.

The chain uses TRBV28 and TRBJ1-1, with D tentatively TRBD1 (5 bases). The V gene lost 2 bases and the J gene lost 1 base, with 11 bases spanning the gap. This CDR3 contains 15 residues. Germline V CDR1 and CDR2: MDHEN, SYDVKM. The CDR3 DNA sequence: TGTGCCAGCAGTTTAGAGCGGGGGTGGAACACTGAAGCTTTCTTT. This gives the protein CASSLERGWNTEAFF. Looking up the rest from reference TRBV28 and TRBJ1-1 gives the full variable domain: DVKVTQSSRYLVKRTGEKVFLECVQDMDHENMFWYRQDPGLGLRLIYFSYDVKMKEKGDIPEGYSVSREKKERFSLILESASTNQTSMYLCASSLERGWNTEAFFGQGTRLTVV.